These T cell receptor beta chains were read from a single sample in a study of CD4 T cells in relation to SARS-CoV-2 and coronaviruses. Profiling relied on immunoSEQ multiplex PCR, and the TCRdb table lists in-frame clones only, not all of them. The repertoire consists of 20,000 to 25,000 clones, with 74% occurring once and the leading ten covering under 15%. These receptors have no known antigen. The specimen sequenced was CD4+ T cells from PBMCs, cultured in vitro. These receptors were taken from a human donor in good health. Both conserved end residues are part of each CDR3. The D gene is left open where the match is weak. Some rows have no size entry. The others give once, few or many, or a class for an expanded clone.

TRBD2	TRBV4-1	NA	TRBJ2-1	TGCGCCAGCAGCCAGGTCCGCGGGAGCGATACTTACAATGAGCAGTTCTTC	CASSQVRGSDTYNEQFF
NA	TRBV5-6	NA	TRBJ2-7	TGTGCCAGCAGCGGAACACAGGGTCGGTTGGCCTACGAGCAGTACTTC	CASSGTQGRLAYEQYF
NA	TRBV11-2	large	TRBJ2-7	TGTGCCAGCAGCTTAGAAAGGGGGAGCTACGAGCAGTACTTC	CASSLERGSYEQYF
NA	TRBV24-1	once	TRBJ2-5	TGTGCCACCAGTGAGTCGTATCGGGAGACCCAGTACTTC	CATSESYRETQYF
TRBD2	TRBV19	few	TRBJ2-1	TGTGCCAGTACCAGTAGCGGGATCTCCTACAATGAGCAGTTCTTC	CASTSSGISYNEQFF
TRBD1	TRBV10-1	NA	TRBJ1-2	TGCGCCAGCAGTGAAGGGACAGGACTCGGCGGCTACACCTTC	CASSEGTGLGGYTF
NA	TRBV5-1	NA	TRBJ1-1	TGCGCCAGCAGCCTGAACGGTGACACTGAAGCTTTCTTT	CASSLNGDTEAFF
NA	TRBV6-2/TRBV6-3	NA	TRBJ1-5	TGTGCCAGCAGCCCACTGGATAGCAATCAGCCCCAGCATTTT	CASSPLDSNQPQHF
TRBD1	TRBV27	NA	TRBJ1-6	TGTGCCAGCAGTCCGCGACCTACAGGGGGCTCCTATAATTCACCCCTCCACTTT	CASSPRPTGGSYNSPLHF
NA	TRBV15	NA	TRBJ2-1	TGTGCCACCAGCAGAGAGTCGGCGGCCGAGCAGTTCTTC	CATSRESAAEQFF
NA	TRBV7-8	NA	TRBJ2-3	TGTGCCAGCAGCGTGGACAGTAGCACAGATACGCAGTATTTT	CASSVDSSTDTQYF
TRBD1	TRBV2	NA	TRBJ1-1	TGTGCCAGCAGGGAGGGACAGGGACATGGAGCTTTCTTT	CASREGQGHGAFF
TRBD2	TRBV6-5	NA	TRBJ2-2	TGTGCCAGCAGACGACTAGCCCAACCCACCGGGGAGCTGTTTTTT	CASRRLAQPTGELFF
TRBD1	TRBV6-5	NA	TRBJ2-5	TGTGCCAGCAGGACAGGGTTCCAAGAGACCCAGTACTTC	CASRTGFQETQYF
TRBD1	TRBV30	NA	TRBJ1-5	TGTGCCTGGAGTGTCGGGACAGGGGATCAGCCCCAGCATTTT	CAWSVGTGDQPQHF
TRBD2	TRBV7-9	NA	TRBJ2-3	TGTGCCAGCAGCTTTTCGGGGGGGACAGATACGCAGTATTTT	CASSFSGGTDTQYF
NA	TRBV5-1	NA	TRBJ1-1	TGCGCCAGCAGCTTGGTTCTCTTTTCGGAAGATAACACTGAAGCTTTCTTT	CASSLVLFSEDNTEAFF
NA	TRBV5-5	NA	TRBJ1-4	TGTGCCAGCAGCTTCCCCGGGAGTGAAAAACTGTTTTTT	CASSFPGSEKLFF
TRBD2	TRBV3-1/TRBV3-2	once	TRBJ2-5	TGTGCCAGCAGCCAAGGTAGCGGGAGTAGAGAGACCCAGTACTTC	CASSQGSGSRETQYF
NA	TRBV24-1	NA	TRBJ2-2	TGTGCCACCAGTCCTGCTTTTCTACGGGGCACCGGGGAGCTGTTTTTT	CATSPAFLRGTGELFF
TRBD1	TRBV27	NA	TRBJ2-4	TGTGCCAGCCGTCTCGGGCCCTACAGGGGGGACATTCAGTACTTC	CASRLGPYRGDIQYF
TRBD2	TRBV9	NA	TRBJ2-5	TGTGCCAGCAGCACTAGCGGGAGTAGGGAAGAGACCCAGTACTTC	CASSTSGSREETQYF
NA	TRBV18	NA	TRBJ2-1	TGTGCCAGCTCACCTCGGGACTGGACTTATGGTGAGCAGTTCTTC	CASSPRDWTYGEQFF
NA	TRBV18	NA	TRBJ2-1	TGTGCCAGCTCCCAATGGAGGGCACGGGAGCAGTTCTTC	CASSQWRAREQFF
TRBD1	TRBV19	few	TRBJ2-2	TGTGCCAGTAGTATCCAAGTGACAGGGGGGTTGATCACCGGGGAGCTGTTTTTT	CASSIQVTGGLITGELFF
TRBD2	TRBV11-2	NA	TRBJ2-2	TGTGCCAGCAGCCCCGTGTTAGCGGGAGCCGGGGAGCTGTTTTTT	CASSPVLAGAGELFF
TRBD1	TRBV4-1	NA	TRBJ1-2	TGCGCCAGCAGCCAGATGACAGGGACTAACTATGGCTACACCTTC	CASSQMTGTNYGYTF
NA	TRBV15	NA	TRBJ2-5	TGTGCCACCAGCAACGGATTTAAGACCCAGTACTTC	CATSNGFKTQYF
TRBD1	TRBV5-6	NA	TRBJ1-4	TGTGCCAGCAGCTTCGGACAGGGGAGTGAAAAACTGTTTTTT	CASSFGQGSEKLFF
NA	TRBV6-5	NA	TRBJ1-5	TGTGCCAGCAGGGGAAATCGGGGTCAGCCCCAGCATTTT	CASRGNRGQPQHF
NA	TRBV9	few	TRBJ2-1	TGTGCCAGCAGCGTAGAGGTAGGGTTGAATGAGCAGTTCTTC	CASSVEVGLNEQFF
NA	TRBV18	once	TRBJ2-1	TGTGCCAGCTCACCAGAGCAGGGCTCCTCCAATGAGCAGTTCTTC	CASSPEQGSSNEQFF
TRBD1	TRBV5-1	NA	TRBJ2-1	TGCGCCAGCAGCCTCGACAGGGGGCACTACAATGAGCAGTTCTTC	CASSLDRGHYNEQFF
TRBD2	TRBV10-3	few	TRBJ2-1	TGTGCCATAAATAGCGGGAGGGCCGTAGATGAGCAGTTCTTC	CAINSGRAVDEQFF
NA	TRBV6-6	NA	TRBJ1-2	TGTGCCAGCACGGCAGATGCTAACTATGGCTACACCTTC	CASTADANYGYTF
TRBD2	TRBV5-4	few	TRBJ2-5	TGTGCCAGCAGCTTTTTAGCGGGAGGTGGAGAGACCCAGTACTTC	CASSFLAGGGETQYF
TRBD2	TRBV11-2	NA	TRBJ2-1	TGTGCCAGCAGCCTACTAGCGGGGACCTACAATGAGCAGTTCTTC	CASSLLAGTYNEQFF
TRBD2	TRBV10-2	NA	TRBJ2-3	TGCGCCAGCAGTGAAACTAGCGGGACTAGCACAGATACGCAGTATTTT	CASSETSGTSTDTQYF
TRBD1	TRBV30	NA	TRBJ2-1	TGTGCCTGGAGTGGCCGGGACAGCCGATGGTACAATGAGCAGTTCTTC	CAWSGRDSRWYNEQFF
TRBD1	TRBV5-4	NA	TRBJ2-2	TGTGCCAGCAGCTCGGCTACAGGGGGCAGCACCGGGGAGCTGTTTTTT	CASSSATGGSTGELFF
TRBD2	TRBV6-4	once	TRBJ2-3	TGTGCCAGCCAACCCTTATTGGCGGGAGGCCTTGGGGATACGCAGTATTTT	CASQPLLAGGLGDTQYF
TRBD1	TRBV6-1	NA	TRBJ2-5	TGTGCCAGCAGCTTCACCCAGGGGGCGAGGGAGACCCAGTACTTC	CASSFTQGARETQYF